Below, one T cell receptor (beta chain) is given with its context. The record originates from a study of blood T cell repertoires in COVID-19. About the research overall: Samples taken during acute and convalescent COVID-19 were collected in the United States, Italy and Spain. In each case, the material was cDNA or gDNA derived from T cells, B-cell-depleted T cells, or PBMCs.

Sequencing used immunoSEQ multiplex PCR; TCRdb keeps in-frame clones, though not all of them. The sample has 200,000 to 250,000 clones; around 88% are singletons. Participant-reported clinical history was the basis for cohort assignment. Among Cohort 3 donors, those recovered had two negative PCRs, clearance, or symptom resolution. Germline V gene lookup returns CDR1 MDHEN and CDR2 SYDVKM. The CDR3 has 23 amino acids. V shed 4 bases, J shed 0 bases, and the junction held 26 bases outside the gene matches. The specimen was PBMCs or T cells enriched from blood (not recorded which). This sequence joins TRBV28 and TRBJ2-7, with 11 bases aligning to TRBD2. The sequence derives from a woman between 50 and 59 years old who had recovered from COVID-19. CDR3 loop: CASSSLLGPSTSGKRMGSYEQYF. The DNA of the CDR3 is TGTGCCAGCAGTTCACTCTTAGGCCCCTCGACTAGCGGGAAAAGAATGGGCTCCTACGAGCAGTACTTC.